The 22 T cell receptor beta chains below were found in one sample sequenced in a study of blood T cell repertoires in COVID-19. The protocol was immunoSEQ multiplex PCR, while the TCRdb copy is restricted to in-frame clones and leaves out a portion. Of some 99,000 clones detected, roughly 85% appear once; the ten largest clones hold approximately 18%. The source material was peripheral blood. The receptors originated from an older woman with acute or convalescent COVID-19.

The rearrangement joins TRBV6-4 to TRBJ2-3, with 7 nucleotides matching TRBD2. CDR3 length: 16 amino acids. The germline V gene encodes CDR1 MRHNA and CDR2 SNTAGT. V trimming: 2 bases; J trimming: 2 bases; junction bases outside the gene matches: 7. CDR3 protein: CASSDNPSGNTDTQYF. The CDR3 DNA is TGTGCCAGCAGTGACAATCCTAGCGGTAACACAGATACGCAGTATTTT.

This clone was seen a few times. This sequence joins TRBV5-1 and TRBJ2-1, with 12 bases matching TRBD2. Germline V gene lookup returns CDR1 SGHRS and CDR2 YFSETQ. The CDR3 has 15 residues. With 3 bases clipped from V and 7 bases from J, the junction kept 5 bases outside the gene matches. CDR3 bases: TGCGCCAGCAGCTCCCTAGCGGGGGGGAGGAATGAGCAGTTCTTC. This gives the protein CASSSLAGGRNEQFF.

This clone has just one count. V and J are TRBV28 and TRBJ1-2, with a possible D match to TRBD1 (6 bases). The length of the CDR3 is 13 residues. Germline CDR1 and CDR2: MDHEN and SYDVKM. V lost 5 bases and J 6 bases, leaving 13 bases between the germline ends. CDR3 in amino acids: CASSLTGTHGYTF. The CDR3 nucleotides read TGTGCCAGCAGTCTCACAGGGACCCATGGCTACACCTTC.

J is TRBJ1-5 and V is TRBV7-9; D uncertain. CDR3 length equals 13 residues. V was pared by 1 base and J by 4 bases, with 5 bases between. Germline CDR1 reads SEHNR; CDR2 reads FQNEAQ (reference sequence). The CDR3 DNA is TGTGCCAGCAGCTTAGGAGAAAATCAGCCCCAGCATTTT. It yields the protein CASSLGENQPQHF.

This chain joins TRBV4-3 and TRBJ1-3; D uncertain. V lost 1 base to trimming and J lost 2 bases, with 9 bases between them. The CDR3 extends over 15 amino acids. The germline CDR1 and CDR2 sequences are LGHNA and YSLEER. The CDR3 DNA is TGCGCCAGCAGCCAAGTAGTACAGCCTGGAAACACCATATATTTT. It translates to CASSQVVQPGNTIYF.

The rearrangement joins TRBV19 to TRBJ1-1, with TRBD1 as a possible D gene (5 bases). Trimming pared 7 bases from V and 0 bases from J, leaving 9 bases between. The CDR3 length is 13 residues. Germline CDR1 is LNHDA and CDR2 is SQIVND (reference sequence). CDR3 nucleotides: TGTGCCAGTAAACGACAGCTGAACACTGAAGCTTTCTTT. Protein product: CASKRQLNTEAFF.

V gene TRBV29-1 combines with J gene TRBJ1-1; 7 bases fit TRBD1. Germline lookup yields CDR1 SQVTM and CDR2 ANQGSEA. The CDR3 is 15 amino acids. The CDR3, as DNA: TGCAGGGGTTCTATAGGGGGCGTTGGGAACACTGAAGCTTTCTTT. Translating gives CRGSIGGVGNTEAFF. Using reference TRBV29-1 and TRBJ1-1 for the parts outside the CDR3, the full variable domain is SAVISQKPSRDICQRGTSLTIQCQVDSQVTMMFWYRQQPGQSLTLIATANQGSEATYESGFVIDKFPISRPNLTFSTLTVSNMSPEDSSIYLCRGSIGGVGNTEAFFGQGTRLTVV.

This clone has just one count. The chain employs TRBV3-1 (or the pseudogene TRBV3-2) and TRBJ1-2; 8 bases line up with TRBD1. The CDR3 has 16 amino acids. J lost 6 bases, V lost 1 base, and 10 bases had no gene match. Germline V CDR1 and CDR2: LGHDT, YNNKEL (reference sequence). CDR3 sequence (DNA): TGTGCCAGCAGCCAAGGTCTCTCCGGACAGGGTGATGGCTACACCTTC. Protein: CASSQGLSGQGDGYTF.

The genes are TRBV15 and TRBJ1-1, with unresolved D. Deletions cut 2 bases from V and 7 bases from J, with 11 bases between. From germline, CDR1 is LNHNV and CDR2 YYDKDF (reference sequence). This CDR3 is built from 13 residues. The CDR3 nucleotides read TGTGCCACCAGCAGACACGGAGATAATGAAGCTTTCTTT. This codes for CATSRHGDNEAFF.

In its sample, this clone was seen a few times. The chain carries TRBV7-9 and TRBJ1-2, with a possible D match to TRBD1 (6 bases). The CDR3 is 13 amino acids. Trimming removed 5 bases at V and 7 bases at J, with 14 bases between. The germline V gene has CDR1 SEHNR and CDR2 FQNEAQ (reference sequence). Here the CDR3 DNA reads TGTGCCAGCAGCAACTCCGGGGGGGCTGGCTACACCTTC. This sequence encodes CASSNSGGAGYTF.

J is TRBJ1-2 and V is TRBV2; unclear D gene. Germline V gives CDR1 SNHLY, CDR2 FYNNEI. Trimming left V 4 bases short and J 5 bases short, with 5 bases between. The CDR3 sequence is 11 residues long. Here the CDR3 DNA reads TGTGCCAGCAGTGTCCGGTATGGCTACACCTTC. Amino acids: CASSVRYGYTF.

The chain couples TRBV24-1 to TRBJ2-5, with a possible D match to TRBD2 (6 bases). The V gene lost 6 bases and the J gene lost 5 bases, with 15 bases spanning the gap. This CDR3 has 14 residues. The V gene's germline CDR1 is KGHDR and CDR2 SFDVKD. Written as DNA, the CDR3 is TGTGCCACCAGTACCCCTGGAGGGAGTGAGACCCAGTACTTC. Translated, it gives CATSTPGGSETQYF.

This clone was counted a few times. The chain couples TRBV5-6 to TRBJ2-2, with D possibly matching TRBD1 (6 bases). This CDR3 spans 17 amino acids. Germline CDR1 is SGHDT and CDR2 is YYEEEE. V shed 0 bases and J shed 5 bases, with 17 bases lying between them. The CDR3 coding sequence is TGTGCCAGCAGCTTGGGACCCACGGGACAACGTACCGGGGAGCTGTTTTTT. It yields the protein CASSLGPTGQRTGELFF.

J is TRBJ1-6 and V is TRBV7-9; possibly TRBD1 for D (5 bases). Germline V gene data show CDR1 as SEHNR and CDR2 as FQNEAQ (reference sequence). V lost 5 bases and J 8 bases, leaving 10 bases between the germline ends. The length of the CDR3 is 13 residues. This chain's CDR3 is CASSLIRDSPLHF. The DNA for the CDR3 is TGTGCCAGCAGCCTTATCAGGGATTCACCCCTCCACTTT.

The chain links TRBV30 to TRBJ1-1; D is perhaps TRBD1 (5 bases). CDR1 and CDR2 (germline): GTSNPN, SVGIG (reference sequence). The CDR3 covers 12 residues. Trimming took 2 bases from V and 9 from J, leaving 13 bases between them. This CDR3 reads CAWSWGDRQAFF. CDR3 nucleotide sequence: TGTGCCTGGAGTTGGGGGGATCGCCAAGCTTTCTTT.

The rearrangement uses TRBV10-2 and TRBJ2-7, with TRBD2 as a possible D gene (5 bases). The CDR3 sequence is 15 residues long. V lost 6 bases, J lost 3 bases, and 18 bases lay in between. Germline CDR1 reads WSHSY; CDR2 reads SAAADI. CDR3 sequence (DNA): TGCGCCAGCAGGAGAGGTGGAGGATCAAACTACGAGCAGTACTTC. Translated, it gives CASRRGGGSNYEQYF.

The CDR3 loop reads CASSPGVTQYF. The DNA of the CDR3 is TGCGCCAGCAGCCCAGGGGTTACGCAGTATTTT. This chain links TRBV5-1 with TRBJ2-3; the D gene is possibly TRBD1 (6 bases). Trimming shortened V by 4 bases and J by 8 bases, and 8 bases separated the two germline ends. Germline V gene data show CDR1 as SGHRS and CDR2 as YFSETQ. The CDR3 sequence is 11 residues long.

The CDR3 sequence: CASSFSGDTQYF. DNA of the CDR3: TGTGCCAGCAGTTTTTCAGGGGATACGCAGTATTTT. This rearrangement joins TRBV27 to TRBJ2-3; D may be TRBD1 (5 bases). CDR3 length: 12 residues. In germline, CDR1 is MNHEY, CDR2 SMNVEV (reference sequence). V lost 3 bases and J lost 6, with 7 bases in between.

This clone showed up just a few times. The CDR3 spells CAGVYRAVNTEAFF. The CDR3 nucleotides read TGTGCCGGCGTCTACAGGGCGGTGAACACTGAAGCTTTCTTT. The rearrangement joins TRBV30 to TRBJ1-1; a weak D match, TRBD1 (6 bases). Germline V lookup: CDR1 GTSNPN, CDR2 SVGIG (reference sequence). The germline V and J ends were trimmed by 8 bases and 0 bases, with 16 bases remaining between them. The length of the CDR3 is 14 residues. The full variable domain, in which reference TRBV30 and TRBJ1-1 provide the parts outside the CDR3, is SQTIHQWPATLVQPVGSPLSLECTVEGTSNPNLYWYRQAAGRGLQLLFYSVGIGQISSEVPQNLSASRPQDRQFILSSKKLLLSDSGFYLCAGVYRAVNTEAFFGQGTRLTVV.

V is TRBV9 and J is TRBJ2-1, with D maybe TRBD2 (6 bases). The CDR3 sequence is 15 residues long. Germline lookup yields CDR1 SGDLS and CDR2 YYNGEE. Trimming shortened V by 2 bases and J by 7 bases, and 16 bases separated the two germline ends. CDR3 region: CASSVGAGAGNEQFF. For the CDR3, the DNA is TGTGCCAGCAGCGTTGGAGCGGGTGCCGGAAATGAGCAGTTCTTC.

The chain links TRBV18 to TRBJ2-7, with a possible D match to TRBD1 (7 bases). The germline gives CDR1 KGHSH, CDR2 LQKENI. Between the trimmed V and J ends, which lost 3 bases and 6 bases, there was a span of 21 bases. The CDR3 runs to 16 residues. This CDR3 reads CASSPTSGGQVTEQYF. In nucleotides, the CDR3 is TGTGCCAGCTCACCGACGTCAGGGGGGCAGGTTACCGAGCAGTACTTC.

The gene calls are TRBV6-5 and TRBJ1-3; TRBD1 agrees at 10 bases. This CDR3 has 15 amino acids. After removal of 6 bases from V and 4 bases from J, the junction contained 6 bases not matched to a gene. Germline V CDR1 and CDR2: MNHEY, SVGAGI. CDR3 sequence reads: CASSRQGAGGNTIYF. CDR3 DNA: TGTGCCAGCAGCAGACAGGGGGCCGGGGGAAACACCATATATTTT.